Shown below are 15 T cell receptor beta chains from a single sample sequenced in a study of blood T cell repertoires in COVID-19. The assay was immunoSEQ multiplex PCR, and TCRdb's table has in-frame clones only and misses some. The repertoire holds about half a million clones, with roughly 88% as singletons. The material sequenced was peripheral blood. Receptors originate from a human donor in a cohort sampled during active COVID-19.

The chain combines TRBV5-5 with TRBJ1-3; 9 bases line up with TRBD1. Unmatched junction bases numbered 6, after V lost 4 bases and J lost 7 bases. Germline V gene sequence: CDR1 SGHKS, CDR2 YYEKEE (reference sequence). The CDR3 loop spans 14 amino acids. The CDR3 here is CASSRTGVENTIYF. The CDR3 nucleotides read TGTGCCAGCAGCCGGACAGGGGTTGAGAACACCATATATTTT. Filled out from reference TRBV5-5 and TRBJ1-3, the complete variable domain reads DAGVTQSPTHLIKTRGQQVTLRCSPISGHKSVSWYQQVLGQGPQFIFQYYEKEERGRGNFPDRFSARQFPNYSSELNVNALLLGDSALYLCASSRTGVENTIYFGEGSWLTVV.

The genes are TRBV19 and TRBJ2-6; D might be TRBD2 (5 bases). The germline V and J ends were trimmed by 5 bases and 3 bases, with 8 bases remaining between them. Germline loops: CDR1 LNHDA, CDR2 SQIVND (reference sequence). The CDR3 covers 14 residues. The chain's CDR3 is CASSLGDGANVLTF. The CDR3 bases are TGTGCCAGTAGTCTCGGGGATGGGGCCAACGTCCTGACTTTC.

The chain couples TRBV5-1 to TRBJ1-1, with 9 bases fitting TRBD1. Germline lookup yields CDR1 SGHRS and CDR2 YFSETQ. Trimming cost V 4 bases and J 0 bases; bases outside gene matches: 4. CDR3 size: 15 residues. The CDR3 is CASSNRDRVNTEAFF. Written as DNA, the CDR3 is TGCGCCAGCAGCAACCGGGACAGGGTGAACACTGAAGCTTTCTTT.

The V call is TRBV18, the J call TRBJ2-5, with TRBD2 as a possible D gene (5 bases). From germline, CDR1 is KGHSH and CDR2 LQKENI. Between the trimmed V and J ends, which lost 0 bases and 7 bases, there was a span of 15 bases. The CDR3 has 15 residues. The DNA of the CDR3 is TGTGCCAGCTCACCACCTATCGGGTCCGAGGGGACCCAGTACTTC. It specifies CASSPPIGSEGTQYF.

This rearrangement joins TRBV10-3 to TRBJ2-5, with 9 bases aligning to TRBD1. The CDR3 has 16 residues. CDR1 ENHRY and CDR2 SYGVKD come from the germline V gene. With V trimmed by 4 bases and J by 4 bases, 10 bases remained unmatched. CDR3 nucleotides: TGTGCCATCAGTGCCCCCGGGACAGGGTCGTTAGAGACCCAGTACTTC. Its protein is CAISAPGTGSLETQYF.

The chain has TRBV28 and TRBJ2-5, with 12 bases aligning to TRBD2. J was trimmed by 0 bases and V by 2 bases; bases with no gene match: 7. The CDR3 is made up of 18 amino acids. The V gene's germline CDR1 is MDHEN and CDR2 SYDVKM. DNA of the CDR3: TGTGCCAGCAGTTTACCTAGCGGGAGGGCCGGGTACCAAGAGACCCAGTACTTC. Encoded protein: CASSLPSGRAGYQETQYF.

Comment on this clone: The junction departs from germline at one end; a sequencing error may be responsible. The chain joins TRBV7-7 to TRBJ2-1, with TRBD2 matching 12 bases. The CDR3 has 15 amino acids. Germline V gene data show CDR1 as SSHAT and CDR2 as FNYEAQ (reference sequence). The CDR3 DNA is TGTGCTAGCAGCCCACTAGCGGGAGGTGGGAATGAGCAGTTCTTC. This sequence encodes CASSPLAGGGNEQFF.

The gene calls are TRBV27 and TRBJ1-5, with D perhaps TRBD1 (6 bases). Trimming pared 3 bases from V and 11 bases from J, leaving 17 bases between. The germline gives CDR1 MNHEY, CDR2 SMNVEV (reference sequence). The CDR3 loop spans 14 amino acids. The CDR3 spells CASSFAGASAAQHF. The CDR3 DNA is TGTGCCAGCAGTTTTGCAGGGGCCAGTGCAGCCCAGCATTTT.

This rearrangement joins TRBV29-1 to TRBJ1-4, with D perhaps TRBD1 (5 bases). This CDR3 is 14 amino acids long. Trimming took off 6 bases at V and 4 bases at J, with 15 bases between the two ends. Germline assignment: CDR1 SQVTM and CDR2 ANQGSEA. CDR3 residues: CSVLPGLSNEKLFF. CDR3 DNA: TGCAGCGTCCTTCCAGGGCTTAGTAATGAAAAACTGTTTTTT. Complete variable domain (other parts from reference TRBV29-1 and TRBJ1-4): SAVISQKPSRDICQRGTSLTIQCQVDSQVTMMFWYRQQPGQSLTLIATANQGSEATYESGFVIDKFPISRPNLTFSTLTVSNMSPEDSSIYLCSVLPGLSNEKLFFGSGTQLSVL.

V is TRBV5-8 and J is TRBJ2-3; possible D gene TRBD2, 6 bases. Germline V gene data show CDR1 as SGHTS and CDR2 as YDEGEE. Trimming shortened V by 3 bases and J by 0 bases, and 8 bases separated the two germline ends. The CDR3 has 14 residues. CDR3 nucleotide sequence: TGTGCCAGCAGCTACGGACTAAGCACAGATACGCAGTATTTT. It yields the protein CASSYGLSTDTQYF.

Only one count was recorded for this clone. The rearrangement links TRBV7-8 to TRBJ2-5, with TRBD2 identical over 7 bases. CDR3 length: 15 amino acids. Germline V gene lookup returns CDR1 SGHVS and CDR2 FQNEAQ. Trimming at V came to 7 bases and at J to 5 bases, leaving 13 bases not matched to a gene. CDR3 DNA sequence: TGTGCCAGCACCAGCGGAAGTCCGGGAGGCGAGACCCAGTACTTC. This translates into CASTSGSPGGETQYF.

The chain carries TRBV11-2 and TRBJ1-2, with 8 positions matching TRBD1. The CDR3 covers 14 residues. CDR1 and CDR2 (germline): SGHAT, FQNNGV. The V segment lost 1 base and the J segment 6 bases; nucleotides outside the gene matches: 4. CDR3 DNA: TGTGCCAGCAGCTTAGTACAGGGGGTCCATGGCTACACCTTC. It encodes CASSLVQGVHGYTF.

This chain joins TRBV18 and TRBJ2-7; 8 nucleotides match TRBD2. The germline V gene encodes CDR1 KGHSH and CDR2 LQKENI. The CDR3 is 15 residues long. Trimming removed 3 bases from V and 6 bases from J; junction bases left unmatched: 10. CDR3 sequence: CASSPAQRGHLEQYF. CDR3 nucleotide sequence: TGTGCCAGCTCACCGGCCCAGCGGGGGCACCTCGAGCAGTACTTC. The entire variable domain, with the rest obtained from reference TRBV18 and TRBJ2-7, is as follows: NAGVMQNPRHLVRRRGQEARLRCSPMKGHSHVYWYRQLPEEGLKFMVYLQKENIIDESGMPKERFSAEFPKEGPSILRIQQVVRGDSAAYFCASSPAQRGHLEQYFGPGTRLTVT.

This chain links TRBV5-6 with TRBJ2-7, with 7 bases that match TRBD1. V trimming: 0 bases; J trimming: 0 bases; junction bases outside the gene matches: 12. This CDR3 is built from 18 residues. CDR1 and CDR2 (germline): SGHDT, YYEEEE. Here the CDR3 DNA reads TGTGCCAGCAGCTTGGCGGTCTACGGGACAGATAACTCCTACGAGCAGTACTTC. Translated, it gives CASSLAVYGTDNSYEQYF.

This clone was found a few times. This chain joins TRBV7-4 and TRBJ2-7; 7 nucleotides line up with TRBD1. The V gene end was trimmed by 1 base and the J gene end by 6 bases; junction bases not matched to a gene: 12. Per germline, CDR1 SGHVT and CDR2 SQSDAQ. This CDR3 comprises 16 residues. The CDR3 sequence is CASSLEGRGRFSEQYF. The CDR3 coding sequence is TGTGCCAGCAGCTTAGAAGGAAGGGGGCGATTTAGCGAGCAGTACTTC.